Listed below are T cell receptor beta chains from one sample, sequenced in a study of T-cell memory formation after mild COVID-19. TCRdb ran MiXCR on the 5' RACE reads and lists one entry per CDR3 protein. The sample has just under 350,000 distinct CDR3 sequences, under 15% seen once. Sequenced input: PBMCs or a T cell subset sorted from them (not recorded which). The origin of the receptors is a man in his late teens or twenties who had mild COVID-19 (a few samples of this study predate the infection). Cell type and time point are not known. Both conserved end residues are part of each CDR3. The D gene is left open where the match is weak. The size of a clone is reported for some rows only, either as once, few or many, or as a class for expanded clones.

size,J,D,V,CDR3,DNA
few,TRBJ2-3,TRBD2,TRBV7-8,CASSLARLAGGDTQYF,TGTGCCAGCAGCTTAGCCCGACTAGCGGGGGGGGATACGCAGTATTTT
.,TRBJ1-2,.,TRBV5-1,CASSLVAGGYGYTF,TGCGCCAGCAGCTTGGTTGCAGGCGGCTATGGCTACACCTTC
.,TRBJ1-4,.,TRBV7-8,CASSYPGLRETNEKLFF,TGTGCCAGCAGCTACCCCGGTCTAAGGGAAACTAATGAAAAACTGTTTTTT
few,TRBJ2-3,.,TRBV12-3/TRBV12-4,CASSFAGRGGTDTQYF,TGTGCCAGCAGTTTTGCAGGGAGGGGGGGTACAGATACGCAGTATTTT
many,TRBJ2-1,.,TRBV20-1,CSARVAGTYNEQFF,TGCAGTGCTAGAGTGGCGGGGACCTACAATGAGCAGTTCTTC
many,TRBJ1-5,TRBD1,TRBV20-1,CSATGQESQPQHF,TGCAGTGCTACCGGACAGGAAAGTCAGCCCCAGCATTTT
few,TRBJ2-5,TRBD1,TRBV29-1,CSAQPRGLETQYF,TGCAGCGCGCAGCCCAGGGGGTTGGAGACCCAGTACTTC
few,TRBJ2-2,.,TRBV14,CASSQTARVTGELFF,TGTGCCAGCAGCCAGACAGCCAGAGTCACCGGGGAGCTGTTTTTT
many,TRBJ1-3,.,TRBV9,CASSVLSAGNTIYF,TGTGCCAGCAGCGTGCTATCGGCTGGAAACACCATATATTTT
few,TRBJ1-2,TRBD1,TRBV27,CASSLDRGTYGYTF,TGTGCCAGCAGCCTTGACAGGGGTACCTATGGCTACACCTTC
.,TRBJ1-4,.,TRBV28,CASSPYLAATNEKLFF,TGTGCCAGCAGCCCGTATTTGGCGGCAACTAATGAAAAACTGTTTTTT
many,TRBJ2-2,.,TRBV3-1,CASSHARGLGSHTGELFF,TGTGCCAGCAGCCACGCCAGGGGACTTGGTTCGCACACCGGGGAGCTGTTTTTT
many,TRBJ1-2,.,TRBV4-1,CASSQTGTDLYGYTF,TGCGCCAGCAGCCAAACCGGGACTGACCTCTATGGCTACACCTTC
once,TRBJ2-5,.,TRBV7-2,CASSFPPGTQYF,TGTGCCAGCAGCTTTCCTCCCGGGACCCAGTACTTC
few,TRBJ2-5,.,TRBV5-1,CASSFGGAGQETQYF,TGCGCCAGCAGCTTTGGGGGGGCCGGTCAAGAGACCCAGTACTTC